One sample yielded the 29 T cell receptor beta chains listed below, sequenced in a study of beta chain features in type 1 diabetes (dated 2018 in TCRdb). Here is what the overall study found, with its caveats: Type 1 diabetes patients showed a moderate but significant shortening of TCRB CDR3 length in all four CD4+ subsets.

Their specific antigens are unknown. The library was built by means of the immunoSEQ multiplex PCR assay. All of the isolated RNA was reverse transcribed with the High Capacity cDNA Reverse Transcription Kit, so expressed TCRB transcripts were sequenced. TCRdb took over this immuneACCESS table, retaining in-frame rearrangements with V and J assigned. Such tables are incomplete; in checked studies, under half of the missing clones stem from an unresolved V gene, and the remainder is unexplained. For this sample the table gives roughly 340,000 clones, of which roughly 12% were detected only once. The ten largest clones add up to roughly 0.015% of the sample. The sequenced sample consisted of naive CD4+ T cells from blood. Reading the label with the study, this specimen's cell subset or site is: true naive CD4+ T cells. All receptors derive from a woman aged 18-29 years with type 1 diabetes.

The chain is built from TRBV7-2 and TRBJ2-7; 7 bases align to TRBD2. After removal of 5 bases from V and 6 bases from J, the junction contained 13 bases not matched to a gene. The CDR3 is 15 amino acids. The V gene's germline CDR1 is SGHTA and CDR2 FQGNSA. The CDR3 DNA follows: TGTGCCAGCAGCCACCTCCGGGCGGGAGACGGCGAGCAGTACTTC. Its protein product is CASSHLRAGDGEQYF.

The chain links TRBV5-8 to TRBJ2-3; 12 bases agree with TRBD2. CDR1 is SGHTS and CDR2 is YDEGEE in the germline V gene. The CDR3 has 17 residues. The V and J ends lost 4 bases and 6 bases, in that order; junction bases with no gene match: 12. The CDR3 DNA reads as TGTGCCAGCAGCACTCAACTGACTAGCGGGAGCGTGGATACGCAGTATTTT. Its protein product is CASSTQLTSGSVDTQYF.

The CDR3 DNA reads as TGCGCCAGCAGCCTCCCCTCGGAGGGGGCTAAGGACACCGGGGAGCTGTTTTTT. Its protein product is CASSLPSEGAKDTGELFF. The rearrangement links TRBV4-1 to TRBJ2-2, with D tentatively TRBD1 (7 bases). The CDR3 length is 18 residues. Trimming cost V 4 bases and J 3 bases, with 21 bases left between them. CDR1 is MGHRA, CDR2 YSYEKL, per germline.

This clone was found a few times. The J gene is TRBJ2-1, the V gene TRBV5-4; D perhaps matches TRBD1 (5 bases). This CDR3 region has 15 residues. V shed 4 bases and J shed 4 bases, with 15 bases lying between them. The germline gives CDR1 SGHNT, CDR2 YYREEE (reference sequence). CDR3 sequence (DNA): TGTGCCAGCAGCCTCTGGCAGGGTTCGTACAATGAGCAGTTCTTC. Amino acids: CASSLWQGSYNEQFF.

This clone turned up a few times. The chain uses TRBV18 and TRBJ2-1; 10 nucleotides agree with TRBD1. V shed 0 bases and J 8 bases; nucleotides not matched to a gene: 4. This CDR3 comprises 15 residues. The germline V gene encodes CDR1 KGHSH and CDR2 LQKENI. The CDR3 DNA sequence: TGTGCCAGCTCACCACCCAGGGACAGGGGTTATGAGCAGTTCTTC. Amino acids: CASSPPRDRGYEQFF.

The V and J genes are TRBV19 and TRBJ2-1; the match to TRBD2 covers 9 bases. The ends lost 2 bases at V and 6 bases at J; junction bases unmatched: 8. The CDR3 has 16 residues. Germline assignment: CDR1 LNHDA and CDR2 SQIVND (reference sequence). CDR3 sequence reads: CASSISSGRRGNEQFF. Written as DNA, the CDR3 is TGTGCCAGTAGTATATCGAGCGGGAGGCGGGGCAATGAGCAGTTCTTC.

The chain is built from TRBV5-1 and TRBJ2-5, with 13 bases lining up with TRBD2. Trimming cost V 4 bases and J 1 base; bases outside gene matches: 4. Germline CDR1 reads SGHRS; CDR2 reads YFSETQ. CDR3 length: 16 amino acids. CDR3 nucleotide sequence: TGCGCCAGCAGCCCGTGGACTAGCGGGGGCCAAGAGACCCAGTACTTC. Translated: CASSPWTSGGQETQYF.

With regard to this clone: The same CDR3 can be traced to other DNA sequences in this sample. CDR3 amino acids: CSDRLAGETQYF. The DNA for the CDR3 is TGCAGCGACCGACTAGCAGGAGAGACCCAGTACTTC. V gene TRBV29-1 combines with J gene TRBJ2-5; 7 bases line up with TRBD2. This CDR3 has 12 residues. Losses at the gene ends were 7 bases for V and 4 bases for J; bases not matched to a gene: 6. The germline V gene encodes CDR1 SQVTM and CDR2 ANQGSEA.

This clone came up a few times. This rearrangement joins TRBV6-6 to TRBJ2-7; D remains unclear. The CDR3 length is 11 residues. With 10 bases removed from V and 3 bases from J, the gap between germline ends came to 10 bases. Germline V gene lookup returns CDR1 MNHNY and CDR2 SVGAGI (reference sequence). The CDR3 DNA reads TGTGCCACCGGAGAGATCTACGAGCAGTACGTC. It yields the protein CATGEIYEQYV.

This rearrangement joins TRBV7-2 to TRBJ2-1; no clear D. V was shortened by 0 bases and J by 4 bases, with 10 bases between the two germline ends. Per germline, CDR1 SGHTA and CDR2 FQGNSA. This CDR3 is built from 15 residues. DNA of the CDR3: TGTGCCAGCAGCTTAGCGGCGGATACTTACAATGAGCAGTTCTTC. Translation gives CASSLAADTYNEQFF.

This clone was detected a few times. The chain joins TRBV2 to TRBJ2-1, with D perhaps TRBD1 (5 bases). Germline V lookup: CDR1 SNHLY, CDR2 FYNNEI. This CDR3 has 12 amino acids. Trimming removed 2 bases from V and 8 bases from J, with 7 bases in between. This CDR3 is CASSEQGDEQFF. As DNA, the CDR3 is TGTGCCAGCAGTGAACAAGGGGATGAGCAGTTCTTC.

This clone showed up just a few times. The chain is built from TRBV11-2 and TRBJ2-7; 9 bases are shared with TRBD1. The CDR3 sequence is 17 residues long. Germline lookup yields CDR1 SGHAT and CDR2 FQNNGV. Trimming took 3 bases from V and 5 from J; bases not matched to a gene: 14. CDR3 in amino acids: CASSFPRRGQGGHEQYF. The CDR3 coding sequence is TGTGCCAGCAGCTTTCCCAGAAGGGGACAGGGAGGTCACGAGCAGTACTTC.

J is TRBJ2-7 and V is TRBV19; 7 bases are shared with TRBD1. CDR1 and CDR2 from the germline V gene are LNHDA and SQIVND (reference sequence). The CDR3 loop spans 14 amino acids. J lost 3 bases, V lost 3 bases, and 5 bases had no gene match. The CDR3 DNA follows: TGTGCCAGTAGTATCCCGGGGACAGTCTACGAGCAGTACTTC. Protein: CASSIPGTVYEQYF.

The CDR3: CASREAGVYEQYF. The DNA for the CDR3 is TGTGCCAGCAGAGAAGCGGGAGTCTACGAGCAGTACTTC. V and J are TRBV28 and TRBJ2-7; 8 bases map to TRBD2. Germline CDR1 is MDHEN and CDR2 is SYDVKM. V was pared by 6 bases and J by 3 bases, with 4 bases of the junction left unmatched. The CDR3 covers 13 residues.

The chain combines TRBV28 with TRBJ2-7; 12 bases are a match to TRBD1. V lost 3 bases, J lost 8 bases, and 8 bases stayed unmatched. The CDR3 is 15 residues long. In germline, CDR1 is MDHEN, CDR2 SYDVKM. CDR3 loop: CASSFSGTGGFQQYF. In DNA, the CDR3 is TGTGCCAGCAGTTTCTCCGGGACAGGGGGCTTCCAGCAGTACTTC.

This clone was counted between two and nine times. The CDR3 protein is CASRRAGSYEQYF. The CDR3 DNA reads TGTGCCAGCAGGAGGGCAGGTTCCTACGAGCAGTACTTC. V is TRBV6-1 and J is TRBJ2-7; D is perhaps TRBD2 (5 bases). V lost 6 bases to trimming and J lost 1 base, with 10 bases between them. The CDR3 length is 13 residues. Germline CDR1 is MNHNS and CDR2 is SASEGT.

This chain's CDR3 is CASSFRVLAAATDTQYF. CDR3 bases: TGTGCCAGCAGCTTTCGAGTGCTAGCGGCCGCGACAGATACGCAGTATTTT. The chain joins TRBV5-4 to TRBJ2-3; 7 bases line up with TRBD2. The V and J ends lost 2 bases and 3 bases, in that order; junction bases with no gene match: 12. This CDR3 spans 17 amino acids. Germline V gene lookup returns CDR1 SGHNT and CDR2 YYREEE (reference sequence).

This CDR3 reads CASSLEDSGRKFF. Here the CDR3 DNA reads TGCGCCAGCAGCTTGGAGGATAGCGGGAGAAAGTTCTTC. The genes are TRBV5-1 and TRBJ2-1, with TRBD2 identical over 9 bases. The germline CDR1 and CDR2 sequences are SGHRS and YFSETQ. The CDR3 has 13 residues. J gave up 14 bases and V 0 bases, and 6 bases lay outside the gene matches.

Only a few counts were recorded for this clone. The chain recombines TRBV18 with TRBJ1-1, with D uncertain. Germline V CDR1 and CDR2: KGHSH, LQKENI. There are 15 residues in the CDR3. V lost 3 bases, J lost 1 base, and 12 bases lay in between. CDR3 residues: CASSPFGAANTEAFF. CDR3 nucleotide sequence: TGTGCCAGCTCACCGTTCGGCGCGGCGAACACTGAAGCTTTCTTT.

The sample holds a few counts of this clone. This chain uses TRBV28 with TRBJ2-1; 8 bases match TRBD2. The ends lost 4 bases at V and 0 bases at J; junction bases unmatched: 8. The CDR3 totals 17 residues. Germline V gene sequence: CDR1 MDHEN, CDR2 SYDVKM. For the CDR3, the DNA is TGTGCCAGCAGTTCCTCTCAGAGCGGGAGCTCCTACAATGAGCAGTTCTTC. It codes for CASSSSQSGSSYNEQFF.

This clone has only a few counts. This chain connects TRBV18 to TRBJ1-2, with D possibly being TRBD1 (5 bases). Per germline, CDR1 KGHSH and CDR2 LQKENI. The CDR3 is made up of 13 amino acids. V dropped 4 bases and J dropped 3 bases, with 9 bases sitting between them. The CDR3 DNA sequence: TGTGCCAGCTCACTGGGACTCGACTATGGCTACACCTTC. It is translated as CASSLGLDYGYTF.

In this sample, this clone turned up a few times. V usage is TRBV7-7 and J usage is TRBJ2-5; D is perhaps TRBD1 (7 bases). Germline V CDR1 and CDR2: SSHAT, FNYEAQ (reference sequence). V was shortened by 4 bases and J by 2 bases, with 14 bases between the two germline ends. The CDR3 spans 15 residues. CDR3 protein: CASSSGGTAQETQYF. CDR3 in DNA: TGTGCCAGCAGCTCAGGAGGGACAGCACAAGAGACCCAGTACTTC.

This sequence joins TRBV20-1 and TRBJ1-1; D is possibly TRBD1 (5 bases). The V and J ends lost 1 base and 7 bases respectively, with 7 bases between them. The CDR3 totals 11 residues. Germline V gene sequence: CDR1 DFQATT, CDR2 SNEGSKA (reference sequence). For the CDR3, the DNA is TGCAGTGCTAGAGGGACATTTGAAGCTTTCTTT. Its translation is CSARGTFEAFF.

This chain uses TRBV7-9 with TRBJ1-2, with a possible D match to TRBD1 (5 bases). The germline CDR1 and CDR2 sequences are SEHNR and FQNEAQ (reference sequence). V was shortened by 6 bases and J by 2 bases, with 10 bases between the two germline ends. The CDR3 loop spans 13 amino acids. CDR3 bases: TGTGCCAGCAGTGTTGACAGCAACTATGGCTACACCTTC. Residues: CASSVDSNYGYTF. The variable domain in full, completed from reference TRBV7-9 and TRBJ1-2, reads DTGVSQNPRHKITKRGQNVTFRCDPISEHNRLYWYRQTLGQGPEFLTYFQNEAQLEKSRLLSDRFSAERPKGSFSTLEIQRTEQGDSAMYLCASSVDSNYGYTFGSGTRLTVV.

The chain employs TRBV28 and TRBJ2-7; 11 bases fit TRBD2. CDR3 length: 15 amino acids. J was trimmed by 5 bases and V by 3 bases; bases with no gene match: 6. Looked up from germline, CDR1 is MDHEN and CDR2 is SYDVKM. The CDR3 sequence is CASSLGTSGRDEQYV. CDR3 coding DNA: TGTGCCAGCAGTTTGGGGACTAGCGGACGAGACGAGCAGTACGTC.

CDR3: CASSNTGGDQPQHF. The CDR3 DNA sequence: TGTGCCAGCAGCAATACAGGGGGCGATCAGCCCCAGCATTTT. The chain is built from TRBV21-1 and TRBJ1-5; the listed D gene, TRBD1, was not tested against the DNA. TRBV21-1 is labeled a pseudogene. This CDR3 is built from 14 residues.

DNA for the CDR3: TGCGCCAGCAGCTTGGGGGCTATGACTAGCGGCCAAGAGACCCAGTACTTC. This sequence encodes CASSLGAMTSGQETQYF. The V gene is TRBV5-1, the J gene TRBJ2-5; TRBD2 agrees at 9 bases. CDR3 length equals 17 residues. With V trimmed by 0 bases and J by 1 base, 7 bases remained unmatched. In germline, CDR1 is SGHRS, CDR2 YFSETQ. The whole variable domain, filled in from reference TRBV5-1 and TRBJ2-5, reads KAGVTQTPRYLIKTRGQQVTLSCSPISGHRSVSWYQQTPGQGLQFLFEYFSETQRNKGNFPGRFSGRQFSNSRSEMNVSTLELGDSALYLCASSLGAMTSGQETQYFGPGTRLLVL.

The chain uses TRBV7-9 and TRBJ2-1; the D gene is possibly TRBD1 (5 bases). This CDR3 is built from 16 residues. The germline V and J ends were trimmed by 1 base and 5 bases, with 15 bases remaining between them. Germline V gives CDR1 SEHNR, CDR2 FQNEAQ (reference sequence). The CDR3 sequence is CASSLGQLIQDNEQFF. CDR3 sequence (DNA): TGTGCCAGCAGCTTAGGCCAGTTAATACAGGACAATGAGCAGTTCTTC.

This clone was found a few times. The V and J genes are TRBV28 and TRBJ2-7; perhaps TRBD2 as D (7 bases). CDR3 length: 15 amino acids. Germline loops: CDR1 MDHEN, CDR2 SYDVKM. V was trimmed by 5 bases and J by 2 bases, leaving 16 bases between them. The CDR3 protein is CASSPGGQTPYEQYF. CDR3 bases: TGTGCCAGCAGTCCCGGGGGGCAGACTCCCTACGAGCAGTACTTC.